Many counts were recorded for the clone carrying this T cell receptor (beta chain). Its specificity is unknown. This CDR3 region has 14 residues. From germline, CDR1 is LNHDA and CDR2 SQIVND (reference sequence). V lost 4 bases, J lost 4 bases, and 5 bases stayed unmatched. This specimen belongs to a study of early T cells in non-severe SARS-CoV-2 infection. Across the study: Chains were unpaired, as sequencing was done on bulk RNA from unsorted whole blood.

Unique molecular identifier tags were affixed to discrete cDNA molecules. A single record per CDR3 protein comes from TCRdb applying MiXCR to the 5' RACE reads. The sample includes more than 90,000 distinct CDR3 sequences, roughly 9.6% of them seen just once. Findings and caveats of the study: VDJdb matching favored anti-spike CD8 responses, missing private and CD4 specificities.

The chain links TRBV19 to TRBJ1-1; 8 positions match TRBD1. The origin of this receptor is an adult who was a healthcare worker with PCR-confirmed SARS-CoV-2 infection or an uninfected control (not recorded which). Specimen: whole blood. Written as DNA, the CDR3 is TGTGCCAGTAGTACCACCACAGGGGGCACTGAAGCTTTCTTT. This translates into CASSTTTGGTEAFF. The full variable domain, rest sourced from reference TRBV19 and TRBJ1-1, is DGGITQSPKYLFRKEGQNVTLSCEQNLNHDAMYWYRQDPGQGLRLIYYSQIVNDFQKGDIAEGYSVSREKKESFPLTVTSAQKNPTAFYLCASSTTTGGTEAFFGQGTRLTVV.